The 8 T cell receptor beta chains presented below share a single source sample, sequenced in a study of T cell responses to AZD1222 COVID-19 vaccine. Method: immunoSEQ multiplex PCR; TCRdb's copy keeps in-frame clones and lacks some. The table includes 160,000 or so clones, around 87% detected once. This specimen was peripheral blood, taken 28 days after the second AZD1222 dose. The receptors shown here come from an adult who received the AZD1222 COVID-19 vaccine.

This clone was picked up a small number of times. The chain uses TRBV6-6 and TRBJ2-7; D assignment may be TRBD1 or TRBD2 (5 bases each). The CDR3 consists of 12 residues. CDR1 and CDR2 (germline): MNHNY, SVGAGI (reference sequence). Between the trimmed V and J ends, which lost 0 bases and 7 bases, there was a span of 7 bases. The CDR3 sequence: CASSYSGREQYF. CDR3 bases: TGTGCCAGCAGTTACTCGGGACGGGAGCAGTACTTC.

This clone appeared a few times. The J gene is TRBJ1-4, the V gene TRBV4-1, with no clear D. The CDR3 covers 14 residues. The germline V and J ends were trimmed by 5 bases and 6 bases, with 13 bases remaining between them. From germline, CDR1 is MGHRA and CDR2 YSYEKL. CDR3 bases: TGCGCCAGCAGCAAGCAGCAGGAGGATGAAAAACTGTTTTTT. As protein: CASSKQQEDEKLFF.

The chain has TRBV2 and TRBJ1-5; 7 nucleotides match TRBD1. The CDR3 loop spans 12 amino acids. The ends lost 7 bases at V and 11 bases at J; junction bases unmatched: 8. Germline CDR1 is SNHLY and CDR2 is FYNNEI. In DNA, the CDR3 is TGTGCCAGCAACCCGGGACAGAAGGCCCAGCATTTT. Protein sequence: CASNPGQKAQHF. The full variable domain, rest sourced from reference TRBV2 and TRBJ1-5, is EPEVTQTPSHQVTQMGQEVILRCVPISNHLYFYWYRQILGQKVEFLVSFYNNEISEKSEIFDDQFSVERPDGSNFTLKIRSTKLEDSAMYFCASNPGQKAQHFGDGTRLSIL.

The V gene is TRBV3-1 (or the pseudogene TRBV3-2), the J gene TRBJ2-1, with D possibly TRBD2 on 6 matching bases. The CDR3 consists of 16 residues. Looked up from germline, CDR1 is LGHDT and CDR2 is YNNKEL (reference sequence). The V gene lost 0 bases and the J gene lost 7 bases, with 16 bases spanning the gap. Written as DNA, the CDR3 is TGTGCCAGCAGCCAAGATCCGTGGGGGGTAGGAAATGAGCAGTTCTTC. It specifies CASSQDPWGVGNEQFF.

The rearrangement links TRBV6-9 to TRBJ1-3; tentatively, D is TRBD1 (5 bases). The CDR3 is made up of 17 amino acids. V was pared by 4 bases and J by 0 bases, with 16 bases between. From germline, CDR1 is MNHGY and CDR2 SVAAGI. CDR3 coding DNA: TGTGCCAGCAGTTTCAATTGCATCCAGGGCTCTGGAAACACCATATATTTT. Its translation is CASSFNCIQGSGNTIYF.

The chain combines TRBV6-2 or TRBV6-3 with TRBJ1-5; D not resolved. Trimming left V 5 bases short and J 0 bases short, with 8 bases between. From germline, CDR1 is MNHEY and CDR2 SVGEGT. The CDR3 has 14 residues. CDR3 protein: CASSRRDSNQPQHF. DNA for the CDR3: TGTGCCAGCAGTCGGCGGGATAGCAATCAGCCCCAGCATTTT.

The V gene is TRBV6-2 or TRBV6-3, the J gene TRBJ1-1; 8 positions match TRBD1. The CDR3 has 15 residues. The V gene's germline CDR1 is MNHEY and CDR2 SVGEGT. V gave up 2 bases and J gave up 4 bases; unmatched junction bases: 6. The CDR3 bases are TGTGCCAGCAGTTACAGGACAGGGTCTCGCACTGAAGCTTTCTTT. Translated, it gives CASSYRTGSRTEAFF.

The chain has TRBV19 and TRBJ1-2, with D hard to call. The CDR3 sequence is 10 residues long. The V gene lost 9 bases and the J gene lost 8 bases, with 10 bases spanning the gap. Germline-derived CDR1 and CDR2 are LNHDA and SQIVND (reference sequence). CDR3 in amino acids: CASHREGYTF. CDR3 in DNA: TGTGCCAGCCACCGGGAGGGCTACACCTTC.